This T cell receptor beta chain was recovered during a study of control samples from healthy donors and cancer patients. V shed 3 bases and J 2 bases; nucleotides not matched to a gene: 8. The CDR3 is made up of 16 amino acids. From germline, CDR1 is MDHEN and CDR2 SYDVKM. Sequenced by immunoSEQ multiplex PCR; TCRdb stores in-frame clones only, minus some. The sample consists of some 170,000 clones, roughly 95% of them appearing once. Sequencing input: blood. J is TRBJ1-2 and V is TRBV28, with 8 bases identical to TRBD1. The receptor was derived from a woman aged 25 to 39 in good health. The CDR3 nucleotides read TGTGCCAGCAGTTTCCCCCAGGGGGCAGGAAACTATGGCTACACCTTC. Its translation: CASSFPQGAGNYGYTF.